Following are 3 T cell receptor beta chains from one sample sequenced in a study of blood T cell repertoires in COVID-19. Using immunoSEQ multiplex PCR, the repertoire was profiled, and TCRdb retains in-frame clones only, with some absent. In the table there are about 190,000 clones, roughly 73% of which are singletons. Sequences were obtained from peripheral blood. The origin of the receptors is an elderly woman with active or convalescent COVID-19.

V is TRBV3-1 (or the pseudogene TRBV3-2) and J is TRBJ1-2; D gene unclear. The CDR3 runs to 14 residues. V lost 2 bases and J lost 4, with 11 bases in between. Germline CDR1 is LGHDT and CDR2 is YNNKEL (reference sequence). Here the CDR3 reads CASSQWASLYGYTF. The CDR3 DNA reads as TGTGCCAGCAGCCAATGGGCCTCTCTCTATGGCTACACCTTC.

The chain uses TRBV19 and TRBJ1-1; 10 bases are shared with TRBD1. Germline-derived CDR1 and CDR2 are LNHDA and SQIVND (reference sequence). J was trimmed by 7 bases and V by 4 bases; bases with no gene match: 3. This CDR3 spans 13 amino acids. DNA of the CDR3: TGTGCCAGTAGTAGGGACAGGGGAGATGAAGCTTTCTTT. Residues: CASSRDRGDEAFF.

The chain couples TRBV7-8 to TRBJ1-5, with D possibly being TRBD1 (5 bases). CDR1 is SGHVS and CDR2 is FQNEAQ in the germline V gene. The CDR3 is 13 amino acids. Trimming pared 1 base from V and 4 bases from J, leaving 5 bases between. CDR3 sequence (DNA): TGTGCCAGCAGCTTAGGGACAAATCAGCCCCAGCATTTT. It yields the protein CASSLGTNQPQHF.